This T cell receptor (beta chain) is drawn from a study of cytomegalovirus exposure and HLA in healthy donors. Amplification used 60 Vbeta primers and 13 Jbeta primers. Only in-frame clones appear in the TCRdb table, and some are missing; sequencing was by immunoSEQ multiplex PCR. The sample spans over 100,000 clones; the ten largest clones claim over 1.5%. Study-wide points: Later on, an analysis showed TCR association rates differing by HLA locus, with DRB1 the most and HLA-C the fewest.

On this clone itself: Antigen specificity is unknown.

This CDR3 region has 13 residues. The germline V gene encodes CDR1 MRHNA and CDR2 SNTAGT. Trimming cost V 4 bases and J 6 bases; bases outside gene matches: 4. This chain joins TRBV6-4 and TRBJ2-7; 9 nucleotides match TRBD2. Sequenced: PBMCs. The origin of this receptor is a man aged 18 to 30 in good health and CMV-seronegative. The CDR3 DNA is TGTGCCAGCAGTGCACTAGCGGGTTCCGAGCAGTACTTC. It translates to CASSALAGSEQYF.